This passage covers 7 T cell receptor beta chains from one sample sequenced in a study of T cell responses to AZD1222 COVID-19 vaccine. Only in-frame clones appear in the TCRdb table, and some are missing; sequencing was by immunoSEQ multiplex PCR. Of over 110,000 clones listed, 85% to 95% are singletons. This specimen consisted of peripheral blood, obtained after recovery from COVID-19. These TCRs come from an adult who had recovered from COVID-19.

CDR3 DNA sequence: TGTGCCATCAGTGAAGTAAGGGATCAGCCCCAGCATTTT. Translated, it gives CAISEVRDQPQHF. The V gene is TRBV10-3, the J gene TRBJ1-5; D is undetermined. The CDR3 is 13 residues long. V was trimmed by 3 bases and J by 5 bases, leaving 8 bases between them. Germline values: CDR1 ENHRY, CDR2 SYGVKD.

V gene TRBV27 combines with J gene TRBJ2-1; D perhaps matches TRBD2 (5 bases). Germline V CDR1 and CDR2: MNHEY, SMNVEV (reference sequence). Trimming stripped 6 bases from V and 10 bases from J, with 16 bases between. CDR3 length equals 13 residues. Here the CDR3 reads CASSPLGVPEQFF. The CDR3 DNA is TGTGCCAGCAGCCCCCTGGGAGTCCCAGAGCAGTTCTTC.

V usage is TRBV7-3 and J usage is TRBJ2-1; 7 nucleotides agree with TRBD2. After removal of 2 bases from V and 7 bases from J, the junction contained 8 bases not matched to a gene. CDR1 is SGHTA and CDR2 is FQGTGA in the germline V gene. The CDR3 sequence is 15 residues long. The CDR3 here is CASSLAGVLGNEQFF. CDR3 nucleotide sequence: TGTGCCAGCAGCTTAGCGGGAGTTCTTGGAAATGAGCAGTTCTTC.

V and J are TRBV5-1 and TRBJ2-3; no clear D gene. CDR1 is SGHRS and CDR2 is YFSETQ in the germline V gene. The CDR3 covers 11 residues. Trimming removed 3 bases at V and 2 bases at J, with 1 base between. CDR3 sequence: CASSYTDTQYF. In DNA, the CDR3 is TGCGCCAGCAGCTACACAGATACGCAGTATTTT.

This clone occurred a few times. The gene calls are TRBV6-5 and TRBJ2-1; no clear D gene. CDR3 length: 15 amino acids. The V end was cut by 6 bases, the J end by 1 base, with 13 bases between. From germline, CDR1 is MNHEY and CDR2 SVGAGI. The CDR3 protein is CASRIMITSYNEQFF. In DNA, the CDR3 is TGTGCCAGCAGGATCATGATCACATCCTACAATGAGCAGTTCTTC.

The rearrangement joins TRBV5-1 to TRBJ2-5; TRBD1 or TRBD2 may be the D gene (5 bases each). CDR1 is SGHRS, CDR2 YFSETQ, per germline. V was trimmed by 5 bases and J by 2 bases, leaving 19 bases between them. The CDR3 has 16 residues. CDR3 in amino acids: CASRNWWGSRQETQYF. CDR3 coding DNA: TGCGCCAGCAGAAATTGGTGGGGGAGTCGGCAAGAGACCCAGTACTTC.

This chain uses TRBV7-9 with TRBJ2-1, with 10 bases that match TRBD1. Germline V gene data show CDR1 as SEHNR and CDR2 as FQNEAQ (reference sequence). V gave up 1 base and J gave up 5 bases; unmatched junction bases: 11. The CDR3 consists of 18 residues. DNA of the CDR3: TGTGCCAGCAGCTTAGAGTGGGGGACAGGGGAGCGTAACAATGAGCAGTTCTTC. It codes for CASSLEWGTGERNNEQFF.